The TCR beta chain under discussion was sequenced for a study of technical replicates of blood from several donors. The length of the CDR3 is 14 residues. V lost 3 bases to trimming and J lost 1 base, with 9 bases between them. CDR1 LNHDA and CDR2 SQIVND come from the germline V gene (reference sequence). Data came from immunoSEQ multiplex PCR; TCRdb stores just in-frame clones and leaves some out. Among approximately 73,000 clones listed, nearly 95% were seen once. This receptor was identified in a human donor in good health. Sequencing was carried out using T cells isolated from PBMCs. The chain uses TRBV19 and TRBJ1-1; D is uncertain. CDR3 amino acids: CASSIYRENTEAFF. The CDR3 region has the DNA TGTGCCAGTAGTATTTATCGGGAGAACACTGAAGCTTTCTTT.